These 7 T cell receptor beta chains were sequenced from one sample in a study of T cells after yellow fever vaccination (dated 2019 in TCRdb). The library relied on 5' RACE. The sequencer was an Illumina NovaSeq 6000. TCRdb reran the public reads through fastp at Q25 and MiXCR, keeping productive beta chains. One record per CDR3 amino acid sequence lists the most common genes and DNA. Within this sample are approximately 330,000 distinct CDR3 sequences, with about 4% of them counted one time only. The ten largest clones add up to approximately 23% of the sample. What this sample's treatment or condition label stands for: live attenuated yellow fever vaccine strain. Sample: PBMCs, taken 5 days after the yellow fever booster vaccination. Receptors were obtained from a man between 18 and 35 years old who received the YFV17D yellow fever vaccine.

The gene calls are TRBV5-1 and TRBJ2-3; 9 nucleotides align to TRBD1. V gave up 5 bases and J gave up 5 bases; unmatched junction bases: 9. The V gene's germline CDR1 is SGHRS and CDR2 YFSETQ. The CDR3 runs 15 residues. The CDR3 sequence: CASRTSGTGRDTQYF. CDR3 in DNA: TGCGCCAGCAGAACTTCCGGGACAGGGAGAGATACGCAGTATTTT.

The chain recombines TRBV12-3 or TRBV12-4 with TRBJ2-2; no definite D call. The germline V and J ends were trimmed by 7 bases and 4 bases, with 19 bases remaining between them. The CDR3 runs 16 residues. Here the CDR3 reads CASTHHRNNTTGELFF. CDR3 in DNA: TGTGCCAGCACACACCATCGGAACAACACCACCGGGGAGCTGTTTTTT.

The chain couples TRBV12-3 or TRBV12-4 to TRBJ1-2; D possibly corresponds to TRBD1 (5 bases). The CDR3 contains 14 residues. V dropped 6 bases and J dropped 4 bases, with 15 bases sitting between them. The CDR3 region is CASSPKTVPYGYTF. As DNA, the CDR3 is TGTGCCAGCAGCCCTAAGACAGTCCCCTATGGCTACACCTTC.

The J gene is TRBJ2-1, the V gene TRBV4-3; 14 bases line up with TRBD2. Germline V gene lookup returns CDR1 LGHNA and CDR2 YSLEER. Trimming took 3 bases from V and 5 from J; bases not matched to a gene: 3. CDR3 length equals 16 residues. The CDR3 loop reads CASSQPGLAGDNEQFF. In nucleotides, the CDR3 is TGCGCCAGCAGCCAGCCGGGACTAGCGGGGGACAATGAGCAGTTCTTC.

The genes are TRBV29-1 and TRBJ2-5; no clear D gene. V lost 6 bases to trimming and J lost 2 bases, with 13 bases between them. The CDR3 consists of 13 residues. CDR1 SQVTM and CDR2 ANQGSEA come from the germline V gene. The CDR3 loop reads CSVESQNQETQYF. CDR3 DNA sequence: TGCAGCGTCGAAAGCCAAAATCAAGAGACCCAGTACTTC.

This clonotype was seen repeatedly, ten times or more. The genes are TRBV5-1 and TRBJ2-2, with D possibly matching TRBD1 (6 bases). Germline CDR1 and CDR2: SGHRS and YFSETQ. V was trimmed by 4 bases and J by 4 bases, leaving 11 bases between them. The CDR3 totals 14 residues. CDR3 protein: CASSAKGGTGELFF. The CDR3 region has the DNA TGCGCCAGCAGCGCAAAAGGGGGCACCGGGGAGCTGTTTTTT.

This clonotype was recorded at least ten times. CDR3 protein: CASSLSSFLETQYF. Written as DNA, the CDR3 is TGCGCCAGCAGCTTGAGTAGTTTTCTAGAGACCCAGTACTTC. The chain has TRBV5-1 and TRBJ2-5; D is unresolved. Trimming shortened V by 1 base and J by 4 bases, and 11 bases separated the two germline ends. The CDR3 sequence is 14 residues long. Germline CDR1 is SGHRS and CDR2 is YFSETQ.